The clone carrying this T cell receptor (beta chain) was recorded at least ten times. The data belong to a study of neurological immune-mediated disorders. TCRdb re-called the 5' RACE reads with MiXCR, one entry per CDR3 protein. Altogether 78,000 or so distinct CDR3 sequences are present, roughly 4.7% being singletons, with the ten largest covering 2% to 2.5%. CDR3 length: 19 residues. Germline V gene lookup returns CDR1 MGHRA and CDR2 YSYEKL. V lost 5 bases and J lost 1, with 26 bases in between. The material sequenced was PBMCs. The clonotype originates from a woman aged 30 to 39 with multiple sclerosis. The rearrangement joins TRBV4-1 to TRBJ1-1, with D perhaps matching TRBD1 (6 bases). The CDR3 DNA sequence: TGCGCCAGCAGCAGCCAGGTGCAGGGGATGGTAGAAGGGAACACTGAAGCTTTCTTT. This encodes CASSSQVQGMVEGNTEAFF.